This entry features one T cell receptor (beta chain) sequence. Its target is unknown. The record originates from a study of OX40 agonist ivuxolimab in advanced cancers. Overall study context: Participants averaged 60 years of age (range roughly 20 to 90) and were less than 85% male. Roughly two fifths of patients had received prior checkpoint inhibitor therapy. Whole-study findings and limits: By week 6 at 0.1 to 3.0 mg/kg, blood CD4+ and CD8+ T cells had expanded clonally.

Data came from immunoSEQ multiplex PCR; TCRdb stores just in-frame clones and leaves some out. The table has about 40,000 clones, 82% seen once; the top ten hold around 1.8%. This CDR3 has 15 amino acids. The germline gives CDR1 MRHNA, CDR2 SNTAGT. V lost 5 bases, J lost 5 bases, and 13 bases lay in between. This sequence was found in an adult with an advanced solid tumor such as melanoma, head and neck, liver or kidney cancer. This specimen was CD4+ or CD8+ T cells sorted from blood, taken in a trial of the OX40 agonist ivuxolimab. This sequence joins TRBV6-4 and TRBJ1-6, with a weak D call TRBD1 (6 bases). CDR3 nucleotides: TGTGCCAGCAGTAACAGGGAAATGAATAATTCACCCCTCCACTTT. Protein product: CASSNREMNNSPLHF.